Listed here is a single T cell receptor beta chain. The antigen remains unidentified. This record belongs to a study of monozygotic twins with inflammatory bowel disease. Study results and limitations: Limited statistical power may explain no repertoire similarity difference between concordant and discordant twins.

The CDR3 contains 15 residues. The germline V gene encodes CDR1 LGHNA and CDR2 YSLEER. Nested PCRs of around 16 and 10 cycles, two in total, were run on TCRalpha and TCRbeta cDNA. TCRdb re-called the 5' RACE reads, yielding one record per CDR3 amino acid sequence without DNA. The sample's table shows around 410,000 distinct CDR3 sequences. The sample taken for sequencing was blood. This chain uses TRBV4-3 with TRBJ1-1. The clonotype comes from a human donor with ulcerative colitis or Crohn's disease, or a healthy co-twin of an affected twin (not recorded which). The CDR3 sequence: CASSPFLGVSTEAFF.